This T cell receptor beta chain was recorded in a study of cytotoxic CD8 clonotypes in ibrutinib-treated CLL. As for the study in general: Mean per-sample yields comprised roughly 260,000 productive templates and 94,082 productive rearrangements.

TCRdb's copy holds only in-frame clones and misses some; the assay was immunoSEQ multiplex PCR. The sample has more than 140,000 clones; roughly 77% are singletons. A note on this clone: What it recognizes is unknown.

Findings and caveats of the study: At progression, clonality fell back toward baseline after rising at ibrutinib response.

The sequencing used PBMCs, collected after 12 months of ibrutinib treatment. The source is a human donor with chronic lymphocytic leukemia.

CDR3 residues: CASSLRTLDEQYF. The CDR3 DNA sequence: TGTGCCAGCAGCTTACGCACCTTGGACGAGCAGTACTTC. V usage is TRBV7-9 and J usage is TRBJ2-7, with no clear D. Trimming stripped 2 bases from V and 5 bases from J, with 10 bases between. The CDR3 has 13 amino acids. Germline V CDR1 and CDR2: SEHNR, FQNEAQ (reference sequence).